The rows below give T cell receptor beta chains drawn from one sample of a study of blood T cell repertoires in COVID-19. TCRdb's copy holds only in-frame clones and misses some; the assay was immunoSEQ multiplex PCR. Of 120,000 to 150,000 clones in the sample, approximately 85% were seen once. Sequences were obtained from peripheral blood. The origin of the receptors is a human donor with acute or convalescent COVID-19. The donor label of this sample is uncertain. CDR3s include the opening cysteine and the closing phenylalanine or tryptophan. A D gene is named only where the DNA matches it firmly. The listing skips clone size in some rows; elsewhere it reads once, few, many or a size class.

j_call | d_call | clone_size | v_call | cdr3_aa | cdr3_nt
TRBJ1-2 | . | . | TRBV27 | CASSLMSPTGQRYNYGYTF | TGTGCCAGCAGTTTAATGTCCCCGACAGGCCAGAGATATAACTATGGCTACACCTTC
TRBJ2-1 | TRBD1 | . | TRBV6-2/TRBV6-3 | CASSQGTGDYNEQFF | TGTGCCAGCAGTCAAGGGACAGGGGATTACAATGAGCAGTTCTTC
TRBJ2-3 | . | . | TRBV18 | CASSRGGSGADTQYF | TGTGCCAGCTCACGAGGGGGTTCTGGGGCAGATACGCAGTATTTT
TRBJ1-5 | . | . | TRBV19 | CASSIMGSSQPQHF | TGTGCCAGTAGTATCATGGGGAGCTCTCAGCCCCAGCATTTT
TRBJ1-1 | . | . | TRBV27 | CASSPTTGKRNTEAFF | TGTGCCAGCAGTCCGACCACAGGGAAGAGGAACACTGAAGCTTTCTTT
TRBJ1-5 | TRBD1 | . | TRBV9 | CASSAGQGGQPQHF | TGTGCCAGCAGCGCAGGACAGGGGGGCCAGCCCCAGCATTTT
TRBJ1-2 | . | . | TRBV21-1 | CASSTLGQGEVITHGYTF | TGTGCCAGCAGCACCCTAGGACAGGGAGAAGTTATTACTCATGGCTACACCTTC
TRBJ1-2 | . | . | TRBV6-5 | CASSYLTGLANYGYTF | TGTGCCAGCAGTTATCTGACAGGATTAGCTAACTATGGCTACACCTTC
TRBJ2-5 | TRBD1 | . | TRBV7-6 | CASSPRQGRPQETQYF | TGTGCCAGCAGCCCCCGACAGGGGAGACCACAAGAGACCCAGTACTTC
TRBJ2-3 | . | . | TRBV6-5 | CASSYSGEHTDTQYF | TGTGCCAGCAGTTATTCGGGGGAACACACAGATACGCAGTATTTT
TRBJ1-1 | . | . | TRBV3-1/TRBV3-2 | CASSPNRGGGLKAFF | TGTGCCAGCAGCCCGAATCGTGGAGGAGGGCTGAAAGCTTTCTTT
TRBJ1-2 | . | . | TRBV27 | CASSLQGVGYTF | TGTGCCAGCAGTCTCCAAGGGGTTGGCTACACCTTC
TRBJ1-2 | . | . | TRBV7-6 | CASSLSKGAPYGYTF | TGTGCCAGCAGCTTATCAAAAGGGGCCCCCTATGGCTACACCTTC
TRBJ1-4 | TRBD1 | . | TRBV6-5 | CATTDRQNEKLFF | TGTGCCACCACGGACAGGCAAAATGAAAAACTGTTTTTT
TRBJ1-1 | . | . | TRBV7-9 | CASSLGNSKNTEAFF | TGTGCCAGCAGCTTAGGTAACAGTAAGAACACTGAAGCTTTCTTT
TRBJ2-4 | TRBD1 | . | TRBV2 | CASRDRASKNIQYF | TGTGCCAGCAGGGACAGGGCTTCCAAAAACATTCAGTACTTC
TRBJ2-1 | TRBD1 | . | TRBV12-5 | CASGLLGTGNEQFF | TGTGCTAGTGGTTTGCTAGGGACAGGCAATGAGCAGTTCTTC
TRBJ1-1 | . | . | TRBV28 | CASSLLGGSEAFF | TGTGCCAGCAGTTTACTAGGGGGAAGTGAAGCTTTCTTT
TRBJ1-2 | . | . | TRBV19 | CASRDGQLNYGYTF | TGTGCCAGTAGAGACGGACAACTTAACTATGGCTACACCTTC
TRBJ2-1 | TRBD2 | . | TRBV10-3 | CAISEPSGGAGEQFF | TGTGCCATCAGTGAGCCCAGCGGGGGGGCGGGTGAGCAGTTCTTC
TRBJ1-3 | TRBD1 | . | TRBV19 | CASSISVYRGRGNTIYF | TGTGCCAGTAGTATATCGGTTTACAGGGGGCGCGGAAACACCATATATTTT
TRBJ2-7 | TRBD2 | . | TRBV18 | CASSRTSGAYEQYF | TGTGCCAGCTCAAGGACTAGCGGGGCCTACGAGCAGTACTTC
TRBJ1-1 | . | . | TRBV5-1 | CASSLGVGETEAFF | TGCGCCAGCAGCTTGGGGGTGGGAGAAACTGAAGCTTTCTTT
TRBJ2-1 | . | . | TRBV19 | CASSLSPTAYNEQFF | TGTGCCAGTAGTCTCTCCCCGACAGCCTACAATGAGCAGTTCTTC
TRBJ2-2 | . | . | TRBV7-9 | CASSRQQGNTGELFF | TGTGCCAGCAGCCGCCAACAGGGTAACACCGGGGAGCTGTTTTTT
TRBJ1-1 | . | few | TRBV12-3/TRBV12-4 | CASSIGTLGSAFF | TGTGCCAGCAGTATCGGGACACTTGGTTCGGCTTTCTTT
TRBJ1-5 | . | . | TRBV7-9 | CASSLGRQAGVPQHF | TGTGCCAGCAGCTTAGGTAGACAGGCGGGTGTGCCCCAGCATTTT